These T cell receptor beta chains were read from a single sample in a study of T cells of healthy individuals. Via MiXCR, TCRdb re-called the 5' RACE reads, giving one row per CDR3 protein. This table has about 53,000 distinct CDR3 sequences, roughly 14% appearing once. The receptor set was obtained from a human donor in good health. CDR3s leave out the opening cysteine and the closing phenylalanine or tryptophan. The order of the fields is CDR3 protein, V gene, J gene.

CDR3: ASSDWGLGTEAF; V: TRBV2; J: TRBJ1-1
CDR3: ASSYRGLTEAF; V: TRBV27; J: TRBJ1-1
CDR3: ASSPIVGADTQY; V: TRBV12-3/TRBV12-4; J: TRBJ2-3
CDR3: ASSSQGHNQPQH; V: TRBV7-9; J: TRBJ1-5
CDR3: ATSDSLLAFDNEQF; V: TRBV24-1; J: TRBJ2-1
CDR3: ASSQEFRVWTGELF; V: TRBV4-1; J: TRBJ2-2
CDR3: AIHSGGAQETQY; V: TRBV10-3; J: TRBJ2-5
CDR3: SAYDRVKIWETQY; V: TRBV20-1; J: TRBJ2-5
CDR3: ASSYSNARDEQY; V: TRBV6-5; J: TRBJ2-7
CDR3: ASSQVGGPQNSPLH; V: TRBV4-2; J: TRBJ1-6
CDR3: ASSGGTYNQPQH; V: TRBV3-1; J: TRBJ1-5
CDR3: ASSRTGGRTGELF; V: TRBV5-6; J: TRBJ2-2
CDR3: ASSPKAYGTSYEQY; V: TRBV27; J: TRBJ2-7
CDR3: ASSQTGTAHSPLH; V: TRBV4-1; J: TRBJ1-6
CDR3: ASSRTGGNIQY; V: TRBV19; J: TRBJ2-4
CDR3: ASSRRLAGTDTQY; V: TRBV5-4; J: TRBJ2-3
CDR3: ASSPRVAYEQY; V: TRBV14; J: TRBJ2-7
CDR3: AITDANTGELF; V: TRBV10-3; J: TRBJ2-2
CDR3: ASSQDYGTGGGQPQH; V: TRBV4-1; J: TRBJ1-5
CDR3: SEGGGYT; V: TRBV29-1; J: TRBJ1-2
CDR3: ASSVYGGPIGEQY; V: TRBV9; J: TRBJ2-7
CDR3: ATRPGTLAKNIQY; V: TRBV24-1; J: TRBJ2-4
CDR3: ASSSTTSGANVLT; V: TRBV5-1; J: TRBJ2-6
CDR3: ASSEASRTDTQY; V: TRBV10-2; J: TRBJ2-3
CDR3: ASSLTPGPGGTDTQY; V: TRBV9; J: TRBJ2-3
CDR3: SAGTGLAGETQY; V: TRBV20-1; J: TRBJ2-5
CDR3: ASSVEYANTGELF; V: TRBV9; J: TRBJ2-2
CDR3: ASSPGQGQLGYT; V: TRBV18; J: TRBJ1-2
CDR3: SAIIGGASGANVLT; V: TRBV20-1; J: TRBJ2-6
CDR3: ASSSQGDTEAF; V: TRBV7-2; J: TRBJ1-1
CDR3: SVEDKANEKLF; V: TRBV29-1; J: TRBJ1-4
CDR3: ASEASGRAGTGELF; V: TRBV2; J: TRBJ2-2
CDR3: ASSHGTLYNEQF; V: TRBV11-2; J: TRBJ2-1
CDR3: AWSGTGRETQY; V: TRBV30; J: TRBJ2-5
CDR3: ASIDNLQRPYGYT; V: TRBV11-2; J: TRBJ1-2
CDR3: ASSYSAGEPPQPQH; V: TRBV6-5; J: TRBJ1-5
CDR3: ASSRGLGTDTQY; V: TRBV6-5; J: TRBJ2-3
CDR3: ASSEALSGRALDDEQF; V: TRBV2; J: TRBJ2-1
CDR3: ASSLEGGRGTEAF; V: TRBV12-3/TRBV12-4; J: TRBJ1-1
CDR3: ASRGGGTTDTQY; V: TRBV10-2; J: TRBJ2-3